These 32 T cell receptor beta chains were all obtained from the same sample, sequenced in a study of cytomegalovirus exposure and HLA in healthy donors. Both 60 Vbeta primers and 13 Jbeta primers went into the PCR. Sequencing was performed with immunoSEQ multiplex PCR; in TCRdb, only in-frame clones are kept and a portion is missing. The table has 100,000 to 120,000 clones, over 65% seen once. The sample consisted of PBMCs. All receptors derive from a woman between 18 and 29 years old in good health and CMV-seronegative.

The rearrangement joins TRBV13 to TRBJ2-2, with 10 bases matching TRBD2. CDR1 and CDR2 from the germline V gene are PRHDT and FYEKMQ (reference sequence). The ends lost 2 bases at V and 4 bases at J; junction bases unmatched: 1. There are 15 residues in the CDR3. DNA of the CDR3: TGTGCCAGCAGCTTATTAGCGGGAGGCACCGGGGAGCTGTTTTTT. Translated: CASSLLAGGTGELFF.

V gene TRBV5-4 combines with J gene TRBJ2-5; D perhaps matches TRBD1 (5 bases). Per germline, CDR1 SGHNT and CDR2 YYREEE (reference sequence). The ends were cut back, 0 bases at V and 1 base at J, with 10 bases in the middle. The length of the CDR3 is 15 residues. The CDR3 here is CASSLGQLSQETQYF. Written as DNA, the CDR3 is TGTGCCAGCAGCTTGGGACAGCTCTCCCAAGAGACCCAGTACTTC.

The CDR3 loop is CAIKQGSGEKLFF. Here the CDR3 DNA reads TGTGCCATTAAACAGGGATCGGGGGAAAAACTGTTTTTT. The J gene is TRBJ1-4, the V gene TRBV10-3, with TRBD1 as a possible D gene (6 bases). With 9 bases removed from V and 8 bases from J, the gap between germline ends came to 16 bases. Germline CDR1 and CDR2: ENHRY and SYGVKD. The CDR3 has 13 residues.

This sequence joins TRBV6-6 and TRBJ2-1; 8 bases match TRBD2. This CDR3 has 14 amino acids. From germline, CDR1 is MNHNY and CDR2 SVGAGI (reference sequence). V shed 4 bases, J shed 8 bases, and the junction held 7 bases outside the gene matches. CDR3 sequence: CASSLLAGTDEQFF. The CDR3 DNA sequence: TGTGCCAGCAGTTTATTAGCGGGAACGGATGAGCAGTTCTTC.

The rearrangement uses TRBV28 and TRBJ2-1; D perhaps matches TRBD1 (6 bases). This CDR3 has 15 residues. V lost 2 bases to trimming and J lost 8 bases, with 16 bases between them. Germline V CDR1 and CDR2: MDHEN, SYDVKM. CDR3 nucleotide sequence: TGTGCCAGCAGTTTAACAGGGTTCGATCTATATGAGCAGTTCTTC. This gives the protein CASSLTGFDLYEQFF.

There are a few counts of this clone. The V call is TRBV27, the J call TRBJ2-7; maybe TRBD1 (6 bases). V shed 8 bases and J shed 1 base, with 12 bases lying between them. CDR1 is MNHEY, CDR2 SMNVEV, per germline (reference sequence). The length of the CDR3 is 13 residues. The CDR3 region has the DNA TGTGCCAGCGGTAACCAGGGGTCCTACGAGCAGTACTTC. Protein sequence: CASGNQGSYEQYF.

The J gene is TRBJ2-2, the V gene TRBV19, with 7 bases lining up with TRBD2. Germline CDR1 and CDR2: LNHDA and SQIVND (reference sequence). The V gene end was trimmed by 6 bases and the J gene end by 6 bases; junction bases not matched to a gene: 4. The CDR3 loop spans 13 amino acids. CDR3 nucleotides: TGTGCCAGTAGGACTAGCCCGGCCGGGGAGCTGTTTTTT. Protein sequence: CASRTSPAGELFF.

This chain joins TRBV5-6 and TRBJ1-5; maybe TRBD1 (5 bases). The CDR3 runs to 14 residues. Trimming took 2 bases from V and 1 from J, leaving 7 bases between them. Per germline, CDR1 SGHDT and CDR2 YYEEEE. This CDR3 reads CASSFRGSNQPQHF. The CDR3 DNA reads TGTGCCAGCAGCTTTCGGGGGAGCAATCAGCCCCAGCATTTT.

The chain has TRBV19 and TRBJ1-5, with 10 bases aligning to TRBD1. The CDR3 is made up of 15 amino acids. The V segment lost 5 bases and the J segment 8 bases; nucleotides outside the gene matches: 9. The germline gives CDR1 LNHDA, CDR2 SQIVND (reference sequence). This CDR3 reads CASSAGTGVSKPQHF. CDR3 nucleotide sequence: TGTGCCAGTAGTGCCGGGACAGGGGTCTCGAAGCCCCAGCATTTT.

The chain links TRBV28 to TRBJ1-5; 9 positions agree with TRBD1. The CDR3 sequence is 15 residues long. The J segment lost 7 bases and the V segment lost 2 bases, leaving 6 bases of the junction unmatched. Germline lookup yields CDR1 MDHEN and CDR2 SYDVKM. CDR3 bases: TGTGCCAGCAGTTTAAACACAGGGGGCCGGCAGCCCCAGCATTTT. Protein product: CASSLNTGGRQPQHF.

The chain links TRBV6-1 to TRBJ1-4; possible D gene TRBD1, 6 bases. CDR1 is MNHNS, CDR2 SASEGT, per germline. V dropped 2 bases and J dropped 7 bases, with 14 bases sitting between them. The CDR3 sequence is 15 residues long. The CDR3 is CASSEMTGVREKLFF. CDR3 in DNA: TGTGCCAGCAGTGAAATGACAGGAGTACGTGAAAAACTGTTTTTT.

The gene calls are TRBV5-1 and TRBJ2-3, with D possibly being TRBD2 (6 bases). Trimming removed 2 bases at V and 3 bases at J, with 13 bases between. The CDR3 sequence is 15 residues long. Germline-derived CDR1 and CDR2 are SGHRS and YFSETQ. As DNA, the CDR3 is TGCGCCAGCAGCTTAGTTGCGGGATTGACAGATACGCAGTATTTT. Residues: CASSLVAGLTDTQYF.

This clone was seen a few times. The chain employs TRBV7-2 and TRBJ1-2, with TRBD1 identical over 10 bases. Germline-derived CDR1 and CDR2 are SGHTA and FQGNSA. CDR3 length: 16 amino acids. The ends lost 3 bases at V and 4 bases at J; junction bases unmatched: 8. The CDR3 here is CASSFLRTGGGYGYTF. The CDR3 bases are TGTGCCAGCAGCTTTTTAAGGACAGGGGGAGGCTATGGCTACACCTTC.

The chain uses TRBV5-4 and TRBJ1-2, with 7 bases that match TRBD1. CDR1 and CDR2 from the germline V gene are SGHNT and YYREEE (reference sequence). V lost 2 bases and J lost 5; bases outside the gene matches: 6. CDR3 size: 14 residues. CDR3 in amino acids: CASSFRTGPYGYTF. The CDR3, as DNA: TGTGCCAGCAGCTTTCGGACAGGACCTTATGGCTACACCTTC.

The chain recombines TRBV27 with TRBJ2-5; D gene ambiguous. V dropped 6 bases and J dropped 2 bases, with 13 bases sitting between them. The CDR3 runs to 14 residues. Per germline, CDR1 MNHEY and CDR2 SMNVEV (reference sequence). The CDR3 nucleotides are TGTGCCAGCAGCCTTCCCCCTCCTCAAGAGACCCAGTACTTC. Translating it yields CASSLPPPQETQYF.

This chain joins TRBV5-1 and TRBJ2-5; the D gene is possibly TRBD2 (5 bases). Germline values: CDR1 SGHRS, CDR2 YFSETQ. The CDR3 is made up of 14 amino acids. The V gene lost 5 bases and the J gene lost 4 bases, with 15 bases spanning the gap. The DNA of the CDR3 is TGCGCCAGCAGTTCCGAGGGTAATGGAGAGACCCAGTACTTC. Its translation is CASSSEGNGETQYF.

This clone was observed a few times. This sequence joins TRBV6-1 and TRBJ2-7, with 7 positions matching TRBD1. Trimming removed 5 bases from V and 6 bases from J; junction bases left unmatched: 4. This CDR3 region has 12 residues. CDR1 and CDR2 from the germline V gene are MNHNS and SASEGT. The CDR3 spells CASSTGVAEQYV. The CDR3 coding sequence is TGTGCCAGCAGTACAGGGGTTGCCGAGCAGTACGTC.

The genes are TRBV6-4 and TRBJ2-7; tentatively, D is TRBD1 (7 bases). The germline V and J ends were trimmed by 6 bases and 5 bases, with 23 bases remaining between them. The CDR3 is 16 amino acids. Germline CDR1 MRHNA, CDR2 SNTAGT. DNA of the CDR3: TGTGCCAGCAGGGAGATACAGGGGAGGTTACGAGACGAGCAGTACTTC. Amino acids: CASREIQGRLRDEQYF.

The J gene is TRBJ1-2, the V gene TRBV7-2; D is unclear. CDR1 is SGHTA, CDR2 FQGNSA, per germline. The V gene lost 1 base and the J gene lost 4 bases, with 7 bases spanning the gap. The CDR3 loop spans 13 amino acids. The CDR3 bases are TGTGCCAGCAGCTTAGGGCGGGGCTATGGCTACACCTTC. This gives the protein CASSLGRGYGYTF.

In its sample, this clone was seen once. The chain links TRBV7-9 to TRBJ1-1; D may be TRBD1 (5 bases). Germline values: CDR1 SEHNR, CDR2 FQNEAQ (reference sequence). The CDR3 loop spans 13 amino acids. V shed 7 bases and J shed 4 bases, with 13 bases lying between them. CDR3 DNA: TGTGCCAGCACCCCCCCGGGGGGCACTGAAGCTTTCTTT. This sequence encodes CASTPPGGTEAFF.

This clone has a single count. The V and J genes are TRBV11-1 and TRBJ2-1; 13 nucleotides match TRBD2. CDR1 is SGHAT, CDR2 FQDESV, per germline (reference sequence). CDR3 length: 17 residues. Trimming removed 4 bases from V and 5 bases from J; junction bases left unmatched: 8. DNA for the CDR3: TGTGCCAGCAGCTCTAGACTAGCGGGAGGCCCAGACAATGAGCAGTTCTTC. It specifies CASSSRLAGGPDNEQFF. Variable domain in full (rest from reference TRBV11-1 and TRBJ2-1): EAEVAQSPRYKITEKSQAVAFWCDPISGHATLYWYRQILGQGPELLVQFQDESVVDDSQLPKDRFSAERLKGVDSTLKIQPAELGDSAMYLCASSSRLAGGPDNEQFFGPGTRLTVL.

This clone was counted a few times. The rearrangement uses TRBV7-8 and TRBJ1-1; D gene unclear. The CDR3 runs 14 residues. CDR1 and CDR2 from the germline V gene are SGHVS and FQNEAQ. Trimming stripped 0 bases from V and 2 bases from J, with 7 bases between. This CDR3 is CASSLAGFNTEAFF. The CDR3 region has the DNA TGTGCCAGCAGCTTAGCGGGCTTTAACACTGAAGCTTTCTTT. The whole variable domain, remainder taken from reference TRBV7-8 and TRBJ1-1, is GAGVSQSPRYKVAKRGQDVALRCDPISGHVSLFWYQQALGQGPEFLTYFQNEAQLDKSGLPSDRFFAERPEGSVSTLKIQRTQQEDSAVYLCASSLAGFNTEAFFGQGTRLTVV.

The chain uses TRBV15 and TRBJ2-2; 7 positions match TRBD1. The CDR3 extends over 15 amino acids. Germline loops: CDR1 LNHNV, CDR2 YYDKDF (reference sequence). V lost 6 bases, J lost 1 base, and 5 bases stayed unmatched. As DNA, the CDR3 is TGTGCCACCAGGATGGGACAGTGGAACACCGGGGAGCTGTTTTTT. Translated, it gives CATRMGQWNTGELFF.

The CDR3 nucleotides read TGCGCCAGCAGCCCTGGACAGGGGGCTCATGGCTACACCTTC. This encodes CASSPGQGAHGYTF. The J gene is TRBJ1-2, the V gene TRBV5-1; 11 nucleotides align to TRBD1. The CDR3 contains 14 residues. The V gene's germline CDR1 is SGHRS and CDR2 YFSETQ. Losses at the gene ends were 4 bases for V and 6 bases for J; bases not matched to a gene: 5. Using reference TRBV5-1 and TRBJ1-2 for the parts outside the CDR3, the full variable domain is KAGVTQTPRYLIKTRGQQVTLSCSPISGHRSVSWYQQTPGQGLQFLFEYFSETQRNKGNFPGRFSGRQFSNSRSEMNVSTLELGDSALYLCASSPGQGAHGYTFGSGTRLTVV.

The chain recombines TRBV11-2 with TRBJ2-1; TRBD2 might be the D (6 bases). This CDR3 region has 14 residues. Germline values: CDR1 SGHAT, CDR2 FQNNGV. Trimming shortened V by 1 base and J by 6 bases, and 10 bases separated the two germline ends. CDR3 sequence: CASSLVLASNEQFF. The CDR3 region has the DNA TGTGCCAGCAGCTTAGTTCTAGCGAGCAATGAGCAGTTCTTC.

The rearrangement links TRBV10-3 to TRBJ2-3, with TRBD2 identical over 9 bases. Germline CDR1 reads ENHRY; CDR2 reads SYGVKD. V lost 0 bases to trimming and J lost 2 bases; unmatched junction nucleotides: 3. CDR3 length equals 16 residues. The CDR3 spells CAISESTSGDTDTQYF. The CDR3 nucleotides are TGTGCCATCAGTGAGTCGACTAGCGGAGACACAGATACGCAGTATTTT.

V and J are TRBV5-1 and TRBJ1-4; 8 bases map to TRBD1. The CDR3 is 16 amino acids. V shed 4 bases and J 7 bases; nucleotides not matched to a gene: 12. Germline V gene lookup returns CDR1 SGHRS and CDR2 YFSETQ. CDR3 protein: CASSHSRQGRGEKLFF. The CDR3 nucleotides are TGCGCCAGCAGCCACTCCAGACAGGGGAGGGGTGAAAAACTGTTTTTT. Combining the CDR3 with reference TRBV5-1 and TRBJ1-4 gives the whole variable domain KAGVTQTPRYLIKTRGQQVTLSCSPISGHRSVSWYQQTPGQGLQFLFEYFSETQRNKGNFPGRFSGRQFSNSRSEMNVSTLELGDSALYLCASSHSRQGRGEKLFFGSGTQLSVL.

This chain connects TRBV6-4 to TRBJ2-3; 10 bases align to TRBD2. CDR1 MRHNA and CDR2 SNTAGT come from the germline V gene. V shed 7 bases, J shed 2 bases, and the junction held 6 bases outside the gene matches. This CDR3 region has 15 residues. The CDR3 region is CASTSLAGTTDTQYF. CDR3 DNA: TGTGCCAGCACTTCACTAGCGGGGACCACAGATACGCAGTATTTT.

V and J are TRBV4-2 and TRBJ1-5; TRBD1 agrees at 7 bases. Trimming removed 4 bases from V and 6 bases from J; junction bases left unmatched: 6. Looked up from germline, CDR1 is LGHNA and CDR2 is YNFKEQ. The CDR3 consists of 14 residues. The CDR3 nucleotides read TGTGCCAGCAGCCCCGGACAGGACGGTCAGCCCCAGCATTTT. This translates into CASSPGQDGQPQHF.

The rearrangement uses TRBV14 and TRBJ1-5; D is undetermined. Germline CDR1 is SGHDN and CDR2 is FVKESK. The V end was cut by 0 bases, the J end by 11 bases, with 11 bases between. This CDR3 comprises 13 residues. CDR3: CASSQDSWRAQHF. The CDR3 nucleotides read TGTGCCAGCAGCCAAGACAGCTGGCGGGCCCAGCATTTT.

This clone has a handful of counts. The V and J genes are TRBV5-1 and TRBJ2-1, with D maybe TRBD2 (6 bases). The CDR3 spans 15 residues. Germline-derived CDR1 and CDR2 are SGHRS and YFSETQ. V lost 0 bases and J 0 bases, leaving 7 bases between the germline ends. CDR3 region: CASSLDGSSYNEQFF. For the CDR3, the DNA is TGCGCCAGCAGCTTGGACGGGAGCTCCTACAATGAGCAGTTCTTC.

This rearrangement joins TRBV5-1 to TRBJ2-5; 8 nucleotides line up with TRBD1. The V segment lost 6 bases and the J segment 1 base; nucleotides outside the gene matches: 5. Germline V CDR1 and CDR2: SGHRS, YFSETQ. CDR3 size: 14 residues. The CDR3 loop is CASKGQVSQETQYF. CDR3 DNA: TGCGCCAGCAAGGGACAGGTCTCCCAAGAGACCCAGTACTTC.